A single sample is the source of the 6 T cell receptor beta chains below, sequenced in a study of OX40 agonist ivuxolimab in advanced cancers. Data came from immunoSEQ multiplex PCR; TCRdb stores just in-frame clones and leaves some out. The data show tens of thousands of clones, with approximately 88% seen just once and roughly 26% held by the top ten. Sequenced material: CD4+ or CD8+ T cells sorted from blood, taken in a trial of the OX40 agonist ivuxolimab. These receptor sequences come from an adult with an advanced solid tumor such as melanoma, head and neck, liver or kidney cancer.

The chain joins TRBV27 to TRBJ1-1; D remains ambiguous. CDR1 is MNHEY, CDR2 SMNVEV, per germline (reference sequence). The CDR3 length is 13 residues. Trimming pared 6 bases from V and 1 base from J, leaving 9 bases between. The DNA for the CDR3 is TGTGCCAGCAGCCCTATCGGGAACACTGAAGCTTTCTTT. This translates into CASSPIGNTEAFF.

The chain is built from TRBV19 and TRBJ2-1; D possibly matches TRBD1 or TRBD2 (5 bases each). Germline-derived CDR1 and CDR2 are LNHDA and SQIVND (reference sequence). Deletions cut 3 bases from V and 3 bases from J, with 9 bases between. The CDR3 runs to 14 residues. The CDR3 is CASSIGGDYNEQFF. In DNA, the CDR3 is TGTGCCAGTAGTATTGGGGGTGACTACAATGAGCAGTTCTTC.

The DNA of the CDR3 is TGTGCCAGTAGTATAGGCAGGGGGCAAGCATATTCCTACGAGCAGTACTTC. Translation gives CASSIGRGQAYSYEQYF. The chain combines TRBV19 with TRBJ2-7; 8 bases are a match to TRBD1. CDR3 length: 17 amino acids. The V gene's germline CDR1 is LNHDA and CDR2 SQIVND (reference sequence). V was pared by 1 base and J by 1 base, with 9 bases of the junction left unmatched.

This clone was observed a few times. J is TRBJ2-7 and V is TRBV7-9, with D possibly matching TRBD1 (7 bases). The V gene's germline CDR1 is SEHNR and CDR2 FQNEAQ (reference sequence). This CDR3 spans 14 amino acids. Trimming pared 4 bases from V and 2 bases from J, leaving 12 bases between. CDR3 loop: CASSSGDSPYEQYF. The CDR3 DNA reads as TGTGCCAGCAGCTCGGGGGACAGTCCCTACGAGCAGTACTTC.

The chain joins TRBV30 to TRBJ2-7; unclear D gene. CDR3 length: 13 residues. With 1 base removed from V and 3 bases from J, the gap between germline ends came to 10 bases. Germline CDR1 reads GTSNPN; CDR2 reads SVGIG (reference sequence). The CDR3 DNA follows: TGTGCCTGGAGTGGTCGCTGGTACTACGAGCAGTACTTC. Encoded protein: CAWSGRWYYEQYF.

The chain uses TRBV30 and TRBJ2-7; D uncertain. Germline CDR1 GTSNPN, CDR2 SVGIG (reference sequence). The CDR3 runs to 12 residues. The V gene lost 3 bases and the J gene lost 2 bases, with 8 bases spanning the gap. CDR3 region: CAWSPPTYEQYF. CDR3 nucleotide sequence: TGTGCCTGGAGCCCTCCTACCTACGAGCAGTACTTC.